Shown below are 30 T cell receptor beta chains from a single sample sequenced in a study of blood T cells in healthy people across ages (dated by TCRdb to about 2015). The library was made by 5' RACE. Reads for this sample came from an Illumina HiSeq 2500. A second PCR of about 6 to 12 cycles was run with a J-beta primer mix and a sample-barcoded 5' primer. TCRdb itself trimmed the public reads at Q25 with fastp, ran MiXCR and retained productive beta chains. Records with the same CDR3 protein are collapsed into one entry carrying the most frequent genes and DNA. Recorded for this sample are about 1.8 million distinct CDR3 sequences; about 50% of them occurred a single time. Approximately 2.1% of the sample rests with the top ten. Sequencing used blood. The origin of the receptors is a woman aged 40 to 50 in good health.

The chain uses TRBV5-1 and TRBJ1-6; D might be TRBD1 (5 bases). V gave up 4 bases and J gave up 10 bases, with 12 bases separating them. The CDR3 is 13 residues long. Looked up from germline, CDR1 is SGHRS and CDR2 is YFSETQ. CDR3 residues: CASSRDANSPLHF. The CDR3 nucleotides read TGCGCCAGCAGCCGGGACGCAAACTCACCCCTCCACTTT.

This rearrangement joins TRBV28 to TRBJ2-5; TRBD1 agrees at 8 bases. V lost 5 bases to trimming and J lost 1 base; unmatched junction nucleotides: 9. This CDR3 comprises 16 residues. Germline V gene data show CDR1 as MDHEN and CDR2 as SYDVKM. The CDR3 DNA follows: TGTGCCAGCAGTACCCCTAGGACAGGGTTCCAAGAGACCCAGTACTTC. Encoded protein: CASSTPRTGFQETQYF. The full variable domain, rest sourced from reference TRBV28 and TRBJ2-5, is DVKVTQSSRYLVKRTGEKVFLECVQDMDHENMFWYRQDPGLGLRLIYFSYDVKMKEKGDIPEGYSVSREKKERFSLILESASTNQTSMYLCASSTPRTGFQETQYFGPGTRLLVL.

This clonotype came up a few times. This chain links TRBV9 with TRBJ1-2; TRBD1 agrees at 7 bases. Germline-derived CDR1 and CDR2 are SGDLS and YYNGEE. V shed 3 bases and J 6 bases; nucleotides not matched to a gene: 5. The CDR3 is made up of 13 amino acids. The CDR3 bases are TGTGCCAGCAGCGAGACAGGGCGACATGGCTACACCTTC. Translation: CASSETGRHGYTF.

This chain connects TRBV6-1 to TRBJ1-2; D remains ambiguous. V lost 5 bases and J 0 bases, leaving 10 bases between the germline ends. The CDR3 loop spans 14 amino acids. Germline V gives CDR1 MNHNS, CDR2 SASEGT. CDR3 amino acids: CASSFDQANYGYTF. Here the CDR3 DNA reads TGTGCCAGCAGTTTCGATCAAGCTAACTATGGCTACACCTTC.

The chain links TRBV7-2 to TRBJ2-1, with TRBD2 as a possible D gene (5 bases). Germline V gives CDR1 SGHTA, CDR2 FQGNSA. The CDR3 is made up of 13 amino acids. V was shortened by 2 bases and J by 9 bases, with 11 bases between the two germline ends. CDR3 DNA: TGTGCCAGCAGCTTAAGACCGCGGGTTGAGCAGTTCTTC. Translated, it gives CASSLRPRVEQFF.

This clonotype appeared many times. A much larger clone lies one base from this, so it may be a read error. The chain joins TRBV27 to TRBJ2-5; D is ambiguous. Germline V gene sequence: CDR1 MNHEY, CDR2 SMNVEV (reference sequence). V gave up 7 bases and J gave up 1 base, with 1 base separating them. The CDR3 has 10 amino acids. In DNA, the CDR3 is TGTGCCAGCATCCAAGAGACCCAGTACTTC. Its translation: CASIQETQYF.

The chain combines TRBV7-2 with TRBJ2-5; no definite D call. This CDR3 is built from 16 residues. V was trimmed by 0 bases and J by 7 bases, leaving 18 bases between them. Germline V gene sequence: CDR1 SGHTA, CDR2 FQGNSA. As DNA, the CDR3 is TGTGCCAGCAGCTTAGCGGATCAGCCCCCCGGCGTGACCCAGTACTTC. Protein product: CASSLADQPPGVTQYF.

This clonotype was found a few times. The chain combines TRBV7-9 with TRBJ2-3, with 9 bases fitting TRBD2. After removal of 8 bases from V and 1 base from J, the junction contained 4 bases not matched to a gene. The CDR3 is 14 residues long. Per the germline V gene, CDR1 is SEHNR and CDR2 is FQNEAQ (reference sequence). Here the CDR3 reads CASGASGGTDTQYF. The CDR3 DNA follows: TGTGCCAGCGGGGCTAGCGGGGGCACAGATACGCAGTATTTT.

In its sample, this clonotype was seen a few times. The chain couples TRBV25-1 to TRBJ2-7, with TRBD1 matching 8 bases. CDR1 MGHDK and CDR2 SYGVNS come from the germline V gene. V gave up 7 bases and J gave up 6 bases; unmatched junction bases: 2. The CDR3 extends over 11 amino acids. Written as DNA, the CDR3 is TGTGCCAGCACGGACAGGGTCGAGCAGTACTTC. Encoded protein: CASTDRVEQYF.

Here the CDR3 DNA reads TGTGCCAGCAGCCTACCGGGACAGCACTATGGCTACACCTTC. The encoded protein is CASSLPGQHYGYTF. The chain joins TRBV7-2 to TRBJ1-2; 7 bases fit TRBD1. Looked up from germline, CDR1 is SGHTA and CDR2 is FQGNSA. The CDR3 contains 14 residues. Trimming at V came to 5 bases and at J to 3 bases, leaving 6 bases not matched to a gene.

This clonotype was detected only a few times. The chain carries TRBV10-2 and TRBJ2-7; 9 bases align to TRBD2. There are 15 residues in the CDR3. The junction had 12 bases not matched to a gene; V was cut back by 8 bases and J by 4 bases. CDR1 is WSHSY and CDR2 is SAAADI in the germline V gene. The CDR3 DNA follows: TGCGCCAGCTCCGGAGCGGGGGGCACGATATACGAGCAGTACTTC. Translation gives CASSGAGGTIYEQYF.

This clonotype was observed a few times. The gene calls are TRBV28 and TRBJ1-2; 8 bases align to TRBD1. CDR3 length: 15 amino acids. J was trimmed by 1 base and V by 4 bases; bases with no gene match: 5. Germline V gives CDR1 MDHEN, CDR2 SYDVKM. As DNA, the CDR3 is TGTGCCAGCAGTTACACCGGACAGGGTAACTATGGCTACACCTTC. This translates into CASSYTGQGNYGYTF.

This chain joins TRBV29-1 and TRBJ2-7; D is unclear. The V gene's germline CDR1 is SQVTM and CDR2 ANQGSEA. The V end lost 4 bases, the J end lost 2 bases, and 12 bases lay between the germline ends. The CDR3 sequence is 13 residues long. As DNA, the CDR3 is TGCAGCGTTGTAAGGGCAGAGCCCTACGAGCAGTACTTC. It encodes CSVVRAEPYEQYF.

This clonotype was observed a handful of times. V usage is TRBV24-1 and J usage is TRBJ2-1; a weak D match, TRBD1 (6 bases). The germline V gene encodes CDR1 KGHDR and CDR2 SFDVKD. The germline V and J ends were trimmed by 3 bases and 4 bases, with 15 bases remaining between them. This CDR3 is 16 amino acids long. The CDR3 sequence: CATSDGSLGGYNEQFF. The CDR3 DNA reads as TGTGCCACCAGTGATGGCTCGTTAGGGGGTTACAATGAGCAGTTCTTC.

The chain employs TRBV7-2 and TRBJ2-1; TRBD1 matches 7 bases. Germline loops: CDR1 SGHTA, CDR2 FQGNSA. This CDR3 contains 13 residues. Losses at the gene ends were 1 base for V and 12 bases for J; bases not matched to a gene: 6. The CDR3 coding sequence is TGTGCCAGCAGCTTAGATGGCACAGGGGTGCAGTTCTTC. This sequence encodes CASSLDGTGVQFF.

The CDR3 region is CASSLCQEGTASYNEQYF. The CDR3, as DNA: TGTGCCAGCAGTTTATGCCAAGAAGGGACGGCTTCCTACAATGAGCAGTACTTC. The rearrangement uses TRBV28 and TRBJ2-1, with D perhaps being TRBD1 or TRBD2 (5 bases each). The end of the DNA aligns better with TRBJ2-7, so the J call may be wrong. This CDR3 region has 18 residues. Germline loops: CDR1 MDHEN, CDR2 SYDVKM.

This clonotype was detected only a few times. This rearrangement joins TRBV11-2 to TRBJ2-5; maybe TRBD2 (7 bases). Germline V gene data show CDR1 as SGHAT and CDR2 as FQNNGV. This CDR3 has 15 residues. Trimming took 0 bases from V and 5 from J, leaving 13 bases between them. CDR3 region: CASSLEGGHVETQYF. CDR3 bases: TGTGCCAGCAGCTTAGAGGGGGGGCACGTGGAGACCCAGTACTTC. Filled out from reference TRBV11-2 and TRBJ2-5, the complete variable domain reads EAGVAQSPRYKIIEKRQSVAFWCNPISGHATLYWYQQILGQGPKLLIQFQNNGVVDDSQLPKDRFSAERLKGVDSTLKIQPAKLEDSAVYLCASSLEGGHVETQYFGPGTRLLVL.

This clonotype was seen more than once but under ten times. The V call is TRBV6-2 or TRBV6-3, the J call TRBJ1-1, with D possibly TRBD1 on 5 matching bases. Between the trimmed V and J ends, which lost 4 bases and 3 bases, there was a span of 6 bases. The CDR3 contains 12 residues. CDR1 MNHEY and CDR2 SVGEGT come from the germline V gene. CDR3 loop: CASSWGDTEAFF. The DNA for the CDR3 is TGTGCCAGCAGTTGGGGGGACACTGAAGCTTTCTTT.

This clonotype was seen many times. The chain uses TRBV9 and TRBJ2-7; D may be TRBD2 (6 bases). Germline assignment: CDR1 SGDLS and CDR2 YYNGEE. Trimming left V 4 bases short and J 6 bases short, with 11 bases between. The CDR3 totals 12 residues. The CDR3 DNA sequence: TGTGCCAGCAGCTTCCCCGGGGGCGAGCAGTACTTC. Its protein product is CASSFPGGEQYF.

The chain carries TRBV6-2 or TRBV6-3 and TRBJ2-3; 8 bases fit TRBD2. This CDR3 contains 16 residues. Germline lookup yields CDR1 MNHEY and CDR2 SVGEGT. V lost 11 bases, J lost 0 bases, and 13 bases stayed unmatched. The CDR3 DNA sequence: TGTGCCTCCAGCGGGGGAACTCACCCTAGCACAGATACGCAGTATTTT. Encoded protein: CASSGGTHPSTDTQYF.

J is TRBJ2-1 and V is TRBV12-3 or TRBV12-4, with 9 nucleotides matching TRBD2. The CDR3 extends over 15 amino acids. J gave up 4 bases and V 7 bases, and 8 bases lay outside the gene matches. The DNA for the CDR3 is TGTGCCAGCACCCCGGATAGCGGGGGATACAATGAGCAGTTCTTC. It yields the protein CASTPDSGGYNEQFF.

In regard to this clonotype: A read error may produce the germline difference seen at one junction end. This chain joins TRBV24-1 and TRBJ2-3; D may be TRBD1 (6 bases). Germline V gene lookup returns CDR1 KGHDR and CDR2 SFDVKD. The CDR3 length is 13 residues. The CDR3 DNA follows: TGTGCCACCAGTGATCAGGGGTTGGATACGCTGTATTTT. It translates to CATSDQGLDTLYF.

This clonotype was picked up a small number of times. V is TRBV29-1 and J is TRBJ2-3; no clear D. The CDR3 contains 16 residues. Trimming took 0 bases from V and 1 from J, leaving 14 bases between them. Germline V lookup: CDR1 SQVTM, CDR2 ANQGSEA. CDR3 DNA: TGCAGCGTTGAAGATTGGGCCTTTTCAGGCACAGATACGCAGTATTTT. Translation gives CSVEDWAFSGTDTQYF.

The chain links TRBV28 to TRBJ1-4; D is undetermined. The ends were cut back, 6 bases at V and 6 bases at J, with 11 bases in the middle. This CDR3 has 13 residues. Germline values: CDR1 MDHEN, CDR2 SYDVKM. The CDR3 sequence is CASRKISDEKLFF. CDR3 DNA: TGTGCCAGCAGGAAAATCAGCGATGAAAAACTGTTTTTT. Complete variable domain (other parts from reference TRBV28 and TRBJ1-4): DVKVTQSSRYLVKRTGEKVFLECVQDMDHENMFWYRQDPGLGLRLIYFSYDVKMKEKGDIPEGYSVSREKKERFSLILESASTNQTSMYLCASRKISDEKLFFGSGTQLSVL.

The chain uses TRBV29-1 and TRBJ2-7, with 10 bases that match TRBD1. The J segment lost 4 bases and the V segment lost 8 bases, leaving 5 bases of the junction unmatched. This CDR3 comprises 12 residues. CDR1 and CDR2 from the germline V gene are SQVTM and ANQGSEA. For the CDR3, the DNA is TGCAGCTTCAGACAGGGGGCATACGAGCAGTACTTC. Translation: CSFRQGAYEQYF.

V is TRBV12-3 or TRBV12-4 and J is TRBJ1-4, with D perhaps TRBD1 (6 bases). This CDR3 region has 18 residues. V was cut by 6 bases and J by 0 bases, with 20 bases left in between. The CDR3 region has the DNA TGTGCCAGCAGGCGATTGCTGGGGGCGCAAGCAACTAATGAAAAACTGTTTTTT. Translating gives CASRRLLGAQATNEKLFF.

The chain recombines TRBV29-1 with TRBJ2-1; 8 bases match TRBD1. The CDR3 sequence is 12 residues long. V was pared by 4 bases and J by 15 bases, with 11 bases of the junction left unmatched. Per the germline V gene, CDR1 is SQVTM and CDR2 is ANQGSEA. In DNA, the CDR3 is TGCAGCGTTGTCGGGACAGGCGGTTTTCTGTTCTTC. It codes for CSVVGTGGFLFF.

V usage is TRBV7-9 and J usage is TRBJ1-5; no reliable D call. CDR1 and CDR2 from the germline V gene are SEHNR and FQNEAQ (reference sequence). This CDR3 contains 13 residues. V was clipped by 5 bases and J by 4 bases, with 9 bases between them. The CDR3 coding sequence is TGTGCCAGCAGCAGATGGGAGAATCAGCCCCAGCATTTT. Protein sequence: CASSRWENQPQHF.

In its sample, this clonotype was seen once. The chain combines TRBV5-6 with TRBJ1-2, with D possibly being TRBD1 (5 bases). With 0 bases removed from V and 2 bases from J, the gap between germline ends came to 17 bases. The CDR3 runs 17 residues. Germline V gene lookup returns CDR1 SGHDT and CDR2 YYEEEE. This CDR3 reads CASSLGGIRDRNYGYTF. Written as DNA, the CDR3 is TGTGCCAGCAGCTTGGGTGGAATAAGGGACCGAAACTATGGCTACACCTTC. Supplemented by reference TRBV5-6 and TRBJ1-2, the full variable domain reads DAGVTQSPTHLIKTRGQQVTLRCSPKSGHDTVSWYQQALGQGPQFIFQYYEEEERQRGNFPDRFSGHQFPNYSSELNVNALLLGDSALYLCASSLGGIRDRNYGYTFGSGTRLTVV.

In its sample, this clonotype was seen a few times. The gene calls are TRBV13 and TRBJ2-1; the match to TRBD1 covers 7 bases. J lost 4 bases, V lost 5 bases, and 5 bases had no gene match. Germline CDR1 PRHDT, CDR2 FYEKMQ (reference sequence). The CDR3 extends over 14 amino acids. CDR3 bases: TGTGCCAGCAGCATACCGGGACAGTACAATGAGCAGTTCTTC. Translating it yields CASSIPGQYNEQFF.